The entry below describes one TCR beta chain. This entry comes from a study of cytomegalovirus exposure and HLA in healthy donors. 60 Vbeta and 13 Jbeta primers were used in PCR. Sequencing used immunoSEQ multiplex PCR; TCRdb keeps in-frame clones, though not all of them. Among roughly 130,000 clones listed, around four fifths were seen once. The CDR3 is 12 amino acids. CDR1 and CDR2 (germline): SQVTM, ANQGSEA. Trimming took off 6 bases at V and 0 bases at J, with 6 bases between the two ends. Material for sequencing was PBMCs. J is TRBJ1-5 and V is TRBV29-1; D remains ambiguous. This receptor was taken from a man between 25 and 39 years old in good health and CMV-seronegative. CDR3 sequence: CSVRDSNQPQHF. The CDR3 nucleotides read TGCAGCGTGAGGGATAGCAATCAGCCCCAGCATTTT.